The sequence of this T cell receptor (beta chain) was determined in a study of T cell responses to AZD1222 COVID-19 vaccine. Findings of the study overall: The study sampled repertoires only after the peak T cell response. Donors were largely white British and mainly female; clonal diversity was possibly underestimated. Reportedly, nearly half of unique spike TCRs recognized epitopes outside B.1.351/B.1.1.7 mutations.

Analysis merged second doses at about 4 or about 12 weeks. Some clones are missing from TCRdb's copy, which holds only in-frame ones; the method was immunoSEQ multiplex PCR. The sample records over 95,000 clones, roughly 84% being singletons. J lost 13 bases, V lost 10 bases, and 4 bases had no gene match. The CDR3 is 10 residues long. From germline, CDR1 is MNHEY and CDR2 SVGAGI. Regarding this clone: Its antigen is not identified.

J is TRBJ1-6 and V is TRBV6-5, with 7 bases fitting TRBD1. The source is an adult who received the AZD1222 COVID-19 vaccine. The sequences come from peripheral blood, collected 28 days after the second AZD1222 dose. The CDR3 loop reads CATQGQPLHF. CDR3 bases: TGTGCCACCCAGGGACAGCCCCTCCACTTT.